This T cell receptor (beta chain) was recorded in a study of graft-versus-host responses after intestinal transplantation. Whole-study context: After anti-thymocyte globulin induction, recipients took tacrolimus and steroids for around three years. The study's findings and limits: An association linked early post-transplant HvG declines with peak circulating GvH clone levels. High graft-versus-host to host-versus-graft clonal ratios were seen in allografts of patients with graft-donor T cell macrochimerism. Among recipient marrow samples, GvH clones were found; some appeared first in ileum or blood.

Trimming stripped 0 bases from V and 0 bases from J, with 6 bases between. Germline CDR1 is MNHNY and CDR2 is SVGAGI (reference sequence). The CDR3 totals 15 residues. A remark on this clone: The antigen remains undetermined.

Sequencing was performed with immunoSEQ multiplex PCR; in TCRdb, only in-frame clones are kept and a portion is missing. The table records 73,000 or so clones, almost 90% of them present only once. This sequence joins TRBV6-6 and TRBJ1-3; D is unresolved. This clonotype originated in a human donor who was the organ donor for an intestinal transplant. Sequenced material: unstimulated CD8+ T cells sorted from spleen or lymph node cells, taken before transplant. CDR3 bases: TGTGCCAGCAGTTACTCCGGGAACTCTGGAAACACCATATATTTT. This encodes CASSYSGNSGNTIYF.